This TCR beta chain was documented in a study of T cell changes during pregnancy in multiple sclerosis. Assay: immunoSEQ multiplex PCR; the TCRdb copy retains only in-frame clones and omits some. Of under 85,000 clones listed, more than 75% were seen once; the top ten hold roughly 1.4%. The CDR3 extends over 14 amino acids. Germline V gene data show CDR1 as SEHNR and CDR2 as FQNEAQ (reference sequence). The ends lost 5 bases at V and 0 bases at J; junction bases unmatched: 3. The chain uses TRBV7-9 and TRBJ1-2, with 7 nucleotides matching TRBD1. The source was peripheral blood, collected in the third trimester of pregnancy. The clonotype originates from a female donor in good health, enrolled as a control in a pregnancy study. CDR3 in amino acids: CASSPGQSNYGYTF. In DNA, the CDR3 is TGTGCCAGCAGCCCGGGACAGTCTAACTATGGCTACACCTTC.